The entry that follows covers one T cell receptor (beta chain) sequence. Its antigen is unknown. This record belongs to a study of shared clonotypes between healthy human individuals. Findings of the study overall: A reduction in generation probabilities was seen for non-shared clonotypes relative to those shared by all four donors. The naive CD4 repertoires of several donors were compared, and about 5% of clonotypes were shared.

Free of recent acute infections or vaccinations, the donors were healthy HIV-negative adults. Splitting of CD4+ cells produced CD45RA+ naive and CD45RA-negative memory subsets. The V end lost 7 bases, the J end lost 4 bases, and 25 bases lay between the germline ends. The CDR3 runs 17 residues. CDR1 and CDR2 (germline): MDHEN, SYDVKM. The protocol was immunoSEQ multiplex PCR, while the TCRdb copy is restricted to in-frame clones and leaves out a portion. The sample has about a million clones, approximately 76% seen once. The TCR originated in a man between 18 and 29 years old in good health. The sequenced sample consisted of memory CD4+ T cells sorted from blood. Subset specified: CD45RA-negative fraction. The chain couples TRBV28 to TRBJ1-1; weak D call: TRBD1 (5 bases). CDR3: CASNSKALGRAGTEAFF. As DNA, the CDR3 is TGTGCCAGCAACTCAAAGGCGCTGGGCAGGGCCGGCACTGAAGCTTTCTTT.